This T cell receptor beta chain was recovered during a study of blood T cell repertoires in COVID-19. Germline CDR1 reads MNHNS; CDR2 reads SASEGT. The CDR3 has 17 amino acids. The V segment lost 4 bases and the J segment 1 base; nucleotides outside the gene matches: 6. Original data processing: Reference gene primer amplification yielded estimated nucleated cell counts. Only in-frame clones appear in the TCRdb table, and some are missing; sequencing was by immunoSEQ multiplex PCR. V and J calls and clone size follow that table, whereas D and trimming were derived from the DNA. Of about 180,000 clones in the sample, around three quarters are singletons; the top ten hold around 7%.

The chain employs TRBV6-1 and TRBJ2-7, with TRBD2 matching 14 bases. This clonotype was obtained from a man between 65 and 80 years old with active or convalescent COVID-19. The sequenced sample consisted of peripheral blood. The CDR3 DNA reads as TGTGCCAGCAGTGGGGGGACTAGCGGGAGCCCGTCCTACGAGCAGTACTTC. Protein sequence: CASSGGTSGSPSYEQYF.